These 9 T cell receptor beta chains came from one sample sequenced in a study of graft-versus-host responses after intestinal transplantation. This table comes from immunoSEQ multiplex PCR, and its TCRdb copy is limited to in-frame clones, with some not included. The table lists tens of thousands of clones, almost 90% of them singletons. These TCRs are of unknown antigen specificity. Sequencing used unstimulated CD4+ T cells sorted from spleen or lymph node cells, obtained before intestinal transplant. The source is a human donor who received an intestinal transplant.

The sample holds a few counts of this clone. The rearrangement links TRBV2 to TRBJ1-1; no reliable D call. The V end lost 4 bases, the J end lost 4 bases, and 10 bases lay between the germline ends. CDR1 and CDR2 (germline): SNHLY, FYNNEI. The length of the CDR3 is 13 residues. The CDR3 sequence: CASSVLHGTEAFF. CDR3 coding DNA: TGTGCCAGCAGTGTTCTCCACGGCACTGAAGCTTTCTTT.

This clone is a singleton in its sample. V is TRBV27 and J is TRBJ1-1, with 8 bases fitting TRBD1. The CDR3 is 13 amino acids. In germline, CDR1 is MNHEY, CDR2 SMNVEV (reference sequence). With 10 bases clipped from V and 2 bases from J, the junction kept 6 bases outside the gene matches. This CDR3 is CATRTGPNTEAFF. In nucleotides, the CDR3 is TGTGCCACCAGGACAGGGCCAAACACTGAAGCTTTCTTT.

This clone is a singleton in its sample. V usage is TRBV11-2 and J usage is TRBJ1-1; no firm D call. The CDR3 sequence is 13 residues long. Germline loops: CDR1 SGHAT, CDR2 FQNNGV. V was trimmed by 5 bases and J by 7 bases, leaving 14 bases between them. The CDR3 DNA is TGTGCCAGCAGCCCGGTTGGCGGGCTTGAAGCTTTCTTT. Protein sequence: CASSPVGGLEAFF.

The chain joins TRBV5-5 to TRBJ2-7; D unclear. The germline V gene has CDR1 SGHKS and CDR2 YYEKEE (reference sequence). Trimming stripped 1 base from V and 2 bases from J, with 13 bases between. This CDR3 comprises 15 residues. CDR3 nucleotides: TGTGCCAGCAGCTTGTCAGGCGTGATAGCCTACGAGCAGTACTTC. It codes for CASSLSGVIAYEQYF. The whole variable domain, remainder taken from reference TRBV5-5 and TRBJ2-7, is DAGVTQSPTHLIKTRGQQVTLRCSPISGHKSVSWYQQVLGQGPQFIFQYYEKEERGRGNFPDRFSARQFPNYSSELNVNALLLGDSALYLCASSLSGVIAYEQYFGPGTRLTVT.

The rearrangement joins TRBV28 to TRBJ1-5; D uncertain. The CDR3 loop spans 13 amino acids. Germline V gene data show CDR1 as MDHEN and CDR2 as SYDVKM. The V and J ends lost 6 bases and 2 bases respectively, with 8 bases between them. CDR3 sequence reads: CASSLLGNQPQHF. CDR3 nucleotides: TGTGCCAGCAGCCTATTGGGCAATCAGCCCCAGCATTTT. Drawing the rest from reference TRBV28 and TRBJ1-5, the complete variable domain is DVKVTQSSRYLVKRTGEKVFLECVQDMDHENMFWYRQDPGLGLRLIYFSYDVKMKEKGDIPEGYSVSREKKERFSLILESASTNQTSMYLCASSLLGNQPQHFGDGTRLSIL.

CDR3 DNA sequence: TGTGCCAGCAGCCGGGGACAGGGGGCGACTGGGGCCAACGTCCTGACTTTC. Translating it yields CASSRGQGATGANVLTF. V usage is TRBV7-3 and J usage is TRBJ2-6; 12 positions match TRBD1. This CDR3 comprises 17 residues. Germline CDR1 SGHTA, CDR2 FQGTGA. Trimming at V came to 5 bases and at J to 2 bases, leaving 4 bases not matched to a gene.

This clone was detected only once. V is TRBV5-1 and J is TRBJ1-1; 7 positions agree with TRBD1. The length of the CDR3 is 13 residues. After removal of 2 bases from V and 7 bases from J, the junction contained 5 bases not matched to a gene. Looked up from germline, CDR1 is SGHRS and CDR2 is YFSETQ. In DNA, the CDR3 is TGCGCCAGCAGCTTAAGAGGGGACAGTGAAGCTTTCTTT. This codes for CASSLRGDSEAFF.

The V gene is TRBV9, the J gene TRBJ2-2, with TRBD2 matching over 15 bases. Germline CDR1 reads SGDLS; CDR2 reads YYNGEE. CDR3 size: 15 residues. V lost 4 bases and J lost 8; bases outside the gene matches: 3. For the CDR3, the DNA is TGTGCCAGCAGCTGGACTAGCGGGGGGGCTGGGGAGCTGTTTTTT. It yields the protein CASSWTSGGAGELFF.

This clone was observed a single time. The genes are TRBV9 and TRBJ1-1, with D perhaps TRBD1 (5 bases). The CDR3 loop spans 13 amino acids. Germline values: CDR1 SGDLS, CDR2 YYNGEE. The germline V and J ends were trimmed by 4 bases and 5 bases, with 12 bases remaining between them. The CDR3 coding sequence is TGTGCCAGCAGCTGGGGGGGGGAGACTGAAGCTTTCTTT. Its protein is CASSWGGETEAFF.